Shown below are 17 T cell receptor beta chains from a single sample sequenced in a study of OX40 agonist ivuxolimab in advanced cancers. Only in-frame clones appear in the TCRdb table, and some are missing; sequencing was by immunoSEQ multiplex PCR. The table shows roughly 40,000 clones, with approximately 91% occurring only once. Sample: CD4+ or CD8+ T cells sorted from blood, taken in a trial of the OX40 agonist ivuxolimab. These receptor sequences come from an adult with an advanced solid tumor such as melanoma, head and neck, liver or kidney cancer.

The chain couples TRBV4-2 to TRBJ1-1; 10 bases match TRBD1. The CDR3 sequence is 18 residues long. Germline V lookup: CDR1 LGHNA, CDR2 YNFKEQ. J lost 3 bases, V lost 1 base, and 11 bases had no gene match. CDR3 nucleotides: TGTGCCAGCAGCCAAGTCGGACAGGGGGTCTTGGTTTACACTGAAGCTTTCTTT. Its protein product is CASSQVGQGVLVYTEAFF.

The rearrangement joins TRBV6-5 to TRBJ1-1; unclear D gene. CDR3 size: 12 residues. CDR1 is MNHEY, CDR2 SVGAGI, per germline. Trimming pared 7 bases from V and 7 bases from J, leaving 13 bases between. CDR3 sequence: CASIAGFLEAFF. Written as DNA, the CDR3 is TGTGCCAGCATAGCGGGGTTTCTTGAAGCTTTCTTT.

A single count supports this clone. This chain joins TRBV29-1 and TRBJ2-7, with D possibly TRBD1 on 5 matching bases. The V end lost 0 bases, the J end lost 3 bases, and 15 bases lay between the germline ends. This CDR3 region has 15 residues. Germline CDR1 and CDR2: SQVTM and ANQGSEA. For the CDR3, the DNA is TGCAGCGTTGAAGATCCTTACGGACAACTCTACGAGCAGTACTTC. It is translated as CSVEDPYGQLYEQYF.

The J gene is TRBJ2-7, the V gene TRBV11-2, with TRBD2 as a possible D gene (6 bases). The CDR3 totals 15 residues. Trimming stripped 1 base from V and 2 bases from J, with 12 bases between. The germline CDR1 and CDR2 sequences are SGHAT and FQNNGV. The CDR3 nucleotides read TGTGCCAGCAGCTTAGTGGGACTGAGTACCTACGAGCAGTACTTC. Its protein is CASSLVGLSTYEQYF. Variable domain in full (rest from reference TRBV11-2 and TRBJ2-7): EAGVAQSPRYKIIEKRQSVAFWCNPISGHATLYWYQQILGQGPKLLIQFQNNGVVDDSQLPKDRFSAERLKGVDSTLKIQPAKLEDSAVYLCASSLVGLSTYEQYFGPGTRLTVT.

The V call is TRBV5-6, the J call TRBJ2-3; the match to TRBD2 covers 8 bases. The CDR3 length is 16 residues. V gave up 4 bases and J gave up 4 bases; unmatched junction bases: 11. Germline V gene data show CDR1 as SGHDT and CDR2 as YYEEEE. The CDR3 DNA reads TGTGCCAGCAGCGCGGGACTAGGTGTTTCGTCAGATACGCAGTATTTT. Translating gives CASSAGLGVSSDTQYF.

This chain links TRBV7-3 with TRBJ2-1; D uncertain. Germline loops: CDR1 SGHTA, CDR2 FQGTGA. Deletions cut 3 bases from V and 2 bases from J, with 11 bases between. The CDR3 has 15 amino acids. CDR3: CASSFPGSAYNEQFF. CDR3 sequence (DNA): TGTGCCAGCAGCTTCCCAGGTTCTGCCTACAATGAGCAGTTCTTC.

The chain couples TRBV2 to TRBJ2-2; 11 nucleotides match TRBD2. V shed 6 bases, J shed 6 bases, and the junction held 9 bases outside the gene matches. This CDR3 is 16 amino acids long. Germline values: CDR1 SNHLY, CDR2 FYNNEI. CDR3 residues: CASSPRLAGSAGELFF. The CDR3 DNA is TGTGCCAGCAGCCCAAGACTAGCGGGATCGGCCGGGGAGCTGTTTTTT.

The V call is TRBV30, the J call TRBJ1-1; D not certain. Germline-derived CDR1 and CDR2 are GTSNPN and SVGIG (reference sequence). The CDR3 length is 13 residues. V lost 2 bases and J lost 5, with 12 bases in between. DNA of the CDR3: TGTGCCTGGAGTTTCCTGAGCGGGACTGAAGCTTTCTTT. This translates into CAWSFLSGTEAFF.

The rearrangement uses TRBV6-6 and TRBJ2-7; 9 nucleotides align to TRBD2. CDR3 length: 16 amino acids. CDR1 is MNHNY, CDR2 SVGAGI, per germline (reference sequence). The V segment lost 6 bases and the J segment 3 bases; nucleotides outside the gene matches: 12. The CDR3 sequence is CASRRVLTSGYYEQYF. In DNA form, the CDR3 reads TGTGCCAGCAGACGGGTCTTGACTAGCGGCTACTACGAGCAGTACTTC.

The chain carries TRBV11-2 and TRBJ2-3; 10 positions agree with TRBD2. With V trimmed by 5 bases and J by 4 bases, 12 bases remained unmatched. The CDR3 is 17 residues long. Germline V gene sequence: CDR1 SGHAT, CDR2 FQNNGV. The CDR3 nucleotides are TGTGCCAGCAGCCCCGGGGGAGCGGGAGGGTATTCAGATACGCAGTATTTT. Amino acids: CASSPGGAGGYSDTQYF.

The J gene is TRBJ2-1, the V gene TRBV9; D not certain. The CDR3 totals 16 residues. Germline V gene data show CDR1 as SGDLS and CDR2 as YYNGEE. Trimming pared 0 bases from V and 3 bases from J, leaving 13 bases between. CDR3 DNA: TGTGCCAGCAGCGTAGGTTGGGTGGCTATCTACAATGAGCAGTTCTTC. Encoded protein: CASSVGWVAIYNEQFF.

This clone has just one count. The CDR3 nucleotides read TGTGCCAGCTCACCGACCGATAGCGGGAGCAACCAGTACTTC. Amino acids: CASSPTDSGSNQYF. V gene TRBV18 combines with J gene TRBJ2-5; the match to TRBD2 covers 9 bases. The CDR3 has 14 amino acids. J was trimmed by 10 bases and V by 3 bases; bases with no gene match: 9. Germline assignment: CDR1 KGHSH and CDR2 LQKENI.

The J gene is TRBJ1-1, the V gene TRBV6-1, with D perhaps TRBD1 (5 bases). Germline-derived CDR1 and CDR2 are MNHNS and SASEGT. V was cut by 10 bases and J by 8 bases, with 20 bases left in between. The CDR3 has 13 residues. CDR3 residues: CAITGTPGLEAFF. The CDR3 nucleotides are TGTGCCATCACCGGAACTCCGGGACTCGAAGCTTTCTTT.

The rearrangement uses TRBV6-6 and TRBJ1-2; 10 bases line up with TRBD1. CDR1 is MNHNY, CDR2 SVGAGI, per germline (reference sequence). The CDR3 runs to 16 residues. Losses at the gene ends were 0 bases for V and 3 bases for J; bases not matched to a gene: 4. The CDR3 sequence: CASSYSGQGLHYGYTF. CDR3 sequence (DNA): TGTGCCAGCAGTTACTCGGGACAGGGGTTGCACTATGGCTACACCTTC.

CDR3: CASSLSRSRSNEQFF. For the CDR3, the DNA is TGTGCCAGCAGCTTATCTAGGAGTCGGTCCAATGAGCAGTTCTTC. The rearrangement uses TRBV5-6 and TRBJ2-1; D gene unclear. Trimming took off 2 bases at V and 6 bases at J, with 15 bases between the two ends. Germline V gene sequence: CDR1 SGHDT, CDR2 YYEEEE. This CDR3 has 15 amino acids.

The chain employs TRBV21-1 and TRBJ2-7. TRBV21-1 is classified as a pseudogene. This CDR3 has 19 amino acids. CDR3 coding DNA: TGTGCCAGCAGCAAAGGGGTGAAGGAAGCACAATCCCATATCTACGAGCAGTACTTC. As protein: CASSKGVKEAQSHIYEQYF.

The chain recombines TRBV18 with TRBJ1-1; no reliable D call. This CDR3 has 15 residues. Germline V gene lookup returns CDR1 KGHSH and CDR2 LQKENI. V was cut by 9 bases and J by 0 bases, with 17 bases left in between. CDR3 bases: TGTGCCAGTGCGGAACAGACGATAATGAACACTGAAGCTTTCTTT. Translation: CASAEQTIMNTEAFF.